The clone carrying this TCR beta chain has a count of ten or more. Its antigen remains unidentified. Germline loops: CDR1 DFQATT, CDR2 SNEGSKA (reference sequence). The CDR3 runs 14 residues. Trimming removed 1 base from V and 2 bases from J, with 9 bases in between. The sample is drawn from a study of CD8 T cells in ankylosing spondylitis. Each CDR3 protein gets one entry after TCRdb re-called the 5' RACE reads with MiXCR. The sample lists about 500,000 distinct CDR3 sequences, approximately 5% occurring once. Study findings and constraints: Seven to nine highly homologous variants formed a TCR beta motif that appeared characteristic of ankylosing spondylitis blood.

The source material was blood, either unsorted or a sorted T cell fraction (not recorded which). The genes are TRBV20-1 and TRBJ1-5; D may be TRBD1 (5 bases). The receptor comes from a male donor with ankylosing spondylitis. CDR3 residues: CSARGPRGNQPQHF. In DNA, the CDR3 is TGCAGTGCTAGAGGACCCAGGGGCAATCAGCCCCAGCATTTT.